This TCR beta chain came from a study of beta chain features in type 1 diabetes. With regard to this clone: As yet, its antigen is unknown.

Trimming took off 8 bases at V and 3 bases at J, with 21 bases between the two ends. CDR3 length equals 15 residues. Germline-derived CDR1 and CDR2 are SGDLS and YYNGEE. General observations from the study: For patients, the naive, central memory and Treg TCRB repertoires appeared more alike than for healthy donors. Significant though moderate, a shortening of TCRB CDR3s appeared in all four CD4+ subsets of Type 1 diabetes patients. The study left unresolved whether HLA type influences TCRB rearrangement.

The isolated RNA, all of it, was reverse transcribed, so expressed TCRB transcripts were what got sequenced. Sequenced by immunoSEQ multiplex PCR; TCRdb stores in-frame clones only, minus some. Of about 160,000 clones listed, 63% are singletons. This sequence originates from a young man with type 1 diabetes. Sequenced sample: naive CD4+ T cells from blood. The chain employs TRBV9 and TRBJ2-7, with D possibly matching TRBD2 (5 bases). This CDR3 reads CARSPSEEGYYEQYF. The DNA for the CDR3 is TGTGCCAGATCCCCCTCGGAGGAAGGGTACTACGAGCAGTACTTC.